The rows below give T cell receptor beta chains drawn from one sample of a study of shared clonotypes between healthy human individuals. Measured with immunoSEQ multiplex PCR; TCRdb has only the in-frame clones, and not every one. The sample has 2 million or so clones; 85% to 95% are singletons. The material sequenced was naive CD4+ T cells sorted from blood. These receptors were taken from a young man in good health. CDR3s include the opening cysteine and the closing phenylalanine or tryptophan. The order of the fields is D gene, J gene, clone size, V gene, CDR3 protein, CDR3 DNA. A D gene is named only where the DNA matches it firmly. Clone size appears in some rows only: once, few, many, or a class for an expanded clone.

d_gene: TRBD2
j_gene: TRBJ2-2
abundance: -
v_gene: TRBV7-2
CDR3aa: CASSSPSASGTLRTGELFF
CDR3nt: TGTGCCAGCAGCTCCCCTTCGGCTAGCGGCACTCTGAGGACCGGGGAGCTGTTTTTT

d_gene: -
j_gene: TRBJ1-4
abundance: -
v_gene: TRBV10-3
CDR3aa: CAISENPAANEKLFF
CDR3nt: TGTGCCATCAGTGAGAACCCCGCAGCTAATGAAAAACTGTTTTTT

d_gene: -
j_gene: TRBJ1-1
abundance: -
v_gene: TRBV25-1
CDR3aa: CASSQRDVGDTEAFF
CDR3nt: TGTGCCAGCAGTCAAAGGGATGTGGGGGACACTGAAGCTTTCTTT

d_gene: -
j_gene: TRBJ1-5
abundance: -
v_gene: TRBV10-3
CDR3aa: CAISLQGNQPQHF
CDR3nt: TGTGCCATCAGCCTACAGGGAAATCAGCCCCAGCATTTT

d_gene: TRBD2
j_gene: TRBJ2-7
abundance: -
v_gene: TRBV6-6
CDR3aa: CASSYSVSSGQYF
CDR3nt: TGTGCCAGCAGTTACTCGGTCTCTAGCGGGCAGTACTTC

d_gene: TRBD2
j_gene: TRBJ2-7
abundance: -
v_gene: TRBV30
CDR3aa: CAWSRERILAGGPREQYF
CDR3nt: TGTGCCTGGAGCCGAGAAAGGATACTAGCGGGAGGGCCGAGGGAGCAGTACTTC

d_gene: -
j_gene: TRBJ2-4
abundance: -
v_gene: TRBV5-1
CDR3aa: CASSLGSNLYAKNIQYF
CDR3nt: TGCGCCAGCAGCTTAGGGAGCAACCTCTATGCCAAAAACATTCAGTACTTC

d_gene: TRBD1
j_gene: TRBJ1-4
abundance: -
v_gene: TRBV12-5
CDR3aa: CASGLDPGGAPGKLFF
CDR3nt: TGTGCTAGTGGTTTGGATCCAGGGGGCGCCCCGGGGAAACTGTTTTTT

d_gene: TRBD1
j_gene: TRBJ1-2
abundance: -
v_gene: TRBV28
CDR3aa: CASSWGQNYGYTF
CDR3nt: TGTGCCAGCAGCTGGGGACAGAACTATGGCTACACCTTC

d_gene: -
j_gene: TRBJ2-1
abundance: -
v_gene: TRBV7-8
CDR3aa: CASSLAGSGNEQFF
CDR3nt: TGTGCCAGCAGCTTAGCGGGAAGCGGCAATGAGCAGTTCTTC

d_gene: -
j_gene: TRBJ1-2
abundance: -
v_gene: TRBV7-2
CDR3aa: CASSLGRVGDYGYTF
CDR3nt: TGTGCCAGCAGCTTAGGGAGGGTAGGGGACTATGGCTACACCTTC

d_gene: -
j_gene: TRBJ2-2
abundance: -
v_gene: TRBV5-4
CDR3aa: CASSLVGGTELAGELFF
CDR3nt: TGTGCCAGCAGCTTGGTCGGGGGGACAGAACTAGCCGGGGAGCTGTTTTTT

d_gene: TRBD1
j_gene: TRBJ2-5
abundance: -
v_gene: TRBV10-3
CDR3aa: CAIGTGLKETQYF
CDR3nt: TGTGCCATAGGGACAGGGCTAAAAGAGACCCAGTACTTC

d_gene: -
j_gene: TRBJ2-1
abundance: -
v_gene: TRBV7-7
CDR3aa: CASKHFGGRGYNEQFF
CDR3nt: TGTGCTAGCAAACACTTCGGGGGGCGGGGCTACAATGAGCAGTTCTTC

d_gene: -
j_gene: TRBJ1-2
abundance: -
v_gene: TRBV28
CDR3aa: CASSLPVGAGTDYGYTF
CDR3nt: TGTGCCAGCAGTTTACCCGTTGGGGCAGGTACGGACTATGGCTACACCTTC

d_gene: -
j_gene: TRBJ2-7
abundance: -
v_gene: TRBV4-1
CDR3aa: CASSQDWAATEYEQYF
CDR3nt: TGCGCCAGCAGCCAAGATTGGGCAGCCACCGAATACGAGCAGTACTTC

d_gene: -
j_gene: TRBJ1-1
abundance: -
v_gene: TRBV30
CDR3aa: CAWTQGMNTEAFF
CDR3nt: TGTGCCTGGACCCAGGGGATGAACACTGAAGCTTTCTTT

d_gene: -
j_gene: TRBJ1-4
abundance: -
v_gene: TRBV27
CDR3aa: CASSRTVQVNNEKLFF
CDR3nt: TGTGCCAGCAGTCGAACCGTACAGGTTAATAATGAAAAACTGTTTTTT

d_gene: TRBD1
j_gene: TRBJ2-7
abundance: -
v_gene: TRBV19
CDR3aa: CASTRAGQGQYEQYF
CDR3nt: TGTGCCAGTACCCGAGCGGGACAGGGACAGTACGAGCAGTACTTC

d_gene: TRBD2
j_gene: TRBJ2-5
abundance: -
v_gene: TRBV7-9
CDR3aa: CASSPGLAGGETQYF
CDR3nt: TGTGCCAGCAGCCCAGGACTAGCGGGTGGGGAGACCCAGTACTTC

d_gene: -
j_gene: TRBJ1-5
abundance: -
v_gene: TRBV7-8
CDR3aa: CASSFGTDGQPQHF
CDR3nt: TGTGCCAGCAGCTTTGGGACCGATGGTCAGCCCCAGCATTTT

d_gene: -
j_gene: TRBJ1-3
abundance: -
v_gene: TRBV30
CDR3aa: CAWSRQGNTIYF
CDR3nt: TGTGCCTGGAGTCGACAGGGAAACACCATATATTTT

d_gene: -
j_gene: TRBJ1-1
abundance: once
v_gene: TRBV29-1
CDR3aa: CSVFRDDKPNTEAFF
CDR3nt: TGCAGCGTTTTTAGGGACGACAAACCGAACACTGAAGCTTTCTTT